The clone carrying this T cell receptor beta chain was found many times. This entry is derived from a study of CDR3 diversity in severe acne. TCRdb itself ran the PCR reads through MiXCR, one entry per CDR3 protein. The sample holds around 100,000 distinct CDR3 sequences; 45% to 60% are singletons and the top ten take around 11%. The CDR3 extends over 14 amino acids. With V trimmed by 2 bases and J by 10 bases, 0 bases remained unmatched. CDR1 is MRHNA, CDR2 SNTAGT, per germline. The rearrangement uses TRBV6-4 and TRBJ1-6, with 12 bases matching TRBD1. This TCR was recovered from a male donor with acne. Sequencing was carried out using blood. CDR3 bases: TGTGCCAGCAGTGACGGGACAGGGGGCTCACCCCTCCACTTT. This sequence encodes CASSDGTGGSPLHF.